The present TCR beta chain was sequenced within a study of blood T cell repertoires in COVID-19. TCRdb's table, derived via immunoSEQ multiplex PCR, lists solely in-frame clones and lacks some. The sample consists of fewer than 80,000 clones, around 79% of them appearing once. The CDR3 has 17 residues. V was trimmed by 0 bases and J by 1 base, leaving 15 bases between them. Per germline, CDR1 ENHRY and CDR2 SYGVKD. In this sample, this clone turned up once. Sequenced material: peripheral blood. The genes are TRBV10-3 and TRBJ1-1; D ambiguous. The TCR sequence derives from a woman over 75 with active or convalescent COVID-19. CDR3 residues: CAISESKSIRENTEAFF. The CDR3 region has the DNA TGTGCCATCAGTGAGTCCAAGAGTATTCGGGAGAACACTGAAGCTTTCTTT.